This TCR beta chain derives from a study of Graves' ophthalmopathy and Graves' hyperthyroidism. In the study overall: There was a collection of peripheral blood at initial diagnosis, before any treatment.

The V end was cut by 4 bases, the J end by 9 bases, with 7 bases between. This CDR3 has 12 residues. The germline V gene has CDR1 SGHTA and CDR2 FQGNSA. From RNA, the CDR3 regions of TCR beta chains were amplified and sequenced. First-round RT-PCR with HTBI primers preceded a second-round multiplex PCR. TCRdb independently ran MiXCR on the multiplex PCR reads; one entry per CDR3 protein. The sample shows roughly 610,000 distinct CDR3 sequences, 20% to 25% of them seen only once. Patients were diagnosed from clinical symptoms, serum thyroxine, TRAb, thyroid ultrasound and orbital computed tomography. This clonotype was found many times.

The sequenced sample was peripheral blood. The rearrangement links TRBV7-2 to TRBJ1-6; D remains ambiguous. This TCR was recovered from a woman between 18 and 30 years old with stable Graves' hyperthyroidism. Some clones in this sample may be carry-over from other donors' samples. Here the CDR3 DNA reads TGTGCCAGCAGCTACGGTGGTTCACCCCTCCACTTT. Encoded protein: CASSYGGSPLHF. Together with reference TRBV7-2 and TRBJ1-6, the CDR3 gives the full variable domain: GAGVSQSPSNKVTEKGKDVELRCDPISGHTALYWYRQSLGQGLEFLIYFQGNSAPDKSGLPSDRFSAERTGGSVSTLTIQRTQQEDSAVYLCASSYGGSPLHFGNGTRLTVT.